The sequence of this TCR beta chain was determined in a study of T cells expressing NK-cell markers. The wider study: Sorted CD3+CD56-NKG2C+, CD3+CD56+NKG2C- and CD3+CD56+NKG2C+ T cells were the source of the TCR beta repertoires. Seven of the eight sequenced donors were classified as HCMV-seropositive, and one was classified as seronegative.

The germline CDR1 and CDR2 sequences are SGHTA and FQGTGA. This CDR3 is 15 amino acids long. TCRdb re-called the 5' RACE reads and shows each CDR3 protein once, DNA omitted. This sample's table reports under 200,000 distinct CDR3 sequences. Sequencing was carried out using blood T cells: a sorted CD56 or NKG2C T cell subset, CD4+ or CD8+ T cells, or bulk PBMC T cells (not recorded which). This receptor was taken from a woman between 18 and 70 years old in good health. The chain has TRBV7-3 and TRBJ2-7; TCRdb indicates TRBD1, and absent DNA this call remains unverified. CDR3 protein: CASSPMSPEHYEQYF.